The clone carrying this T cell receptor (beta chain) was recorded many times. Its target is unknown. From RNA transcripts, TCR beta CDR3 regions were amplified. The HTBI primer set served for first-round RT-PCR of the TCR CDR3. TCRdb re-analysed the multiplex PCR reads in MiXCR, keeping a single row per CDR3 protein. The table lists more than 300,000 distinct CDR3 sequences, about 18% of them singletons. This sample is part of a study of T cells in Graves' hyperthyroidism and ophthalmopathy. Study outcomes and limitations: Model-based prediction identified ophthalmopathy a median about 6.8 months prior to its onset.

This CDR3 has 13 amino acids. Trimming removed 1 base at V and 4 bases at J, with 10 bases between. Germline V gene sequence: CDR1 DFQATT, CDR2 SNEGSKA (reference sequence). This clonotype was sampled from a woman aged 25 to 39 with Graves' hyperthyroidism that later progressed to Graves' ophthalmopathy. The specimen was blood. The rearrangement links TRBV20-1 to TRBJ1-2; weak D call: TRBD1 (5 bases). The CDR3 is CSARVITGYGYTF. In DNA, the CDR3 is TGCAGTGCTAGAGTCATAACAGGCTATGGCTACACCTTC.